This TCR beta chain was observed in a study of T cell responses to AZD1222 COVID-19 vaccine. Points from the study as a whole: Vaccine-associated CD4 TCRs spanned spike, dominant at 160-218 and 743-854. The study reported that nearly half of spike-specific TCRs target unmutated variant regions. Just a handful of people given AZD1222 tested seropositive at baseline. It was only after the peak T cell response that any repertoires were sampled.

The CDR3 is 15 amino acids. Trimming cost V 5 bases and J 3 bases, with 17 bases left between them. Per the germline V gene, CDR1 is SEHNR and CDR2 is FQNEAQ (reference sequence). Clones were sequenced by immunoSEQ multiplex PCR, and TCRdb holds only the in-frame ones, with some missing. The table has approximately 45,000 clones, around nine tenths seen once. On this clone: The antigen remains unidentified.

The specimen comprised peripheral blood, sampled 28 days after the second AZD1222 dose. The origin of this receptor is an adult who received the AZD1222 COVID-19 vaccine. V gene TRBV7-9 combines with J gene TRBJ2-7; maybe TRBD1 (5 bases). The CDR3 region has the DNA TGTGCCAGCAGCCTAGGGCAGGACATCGTCTACGAGCAGTACTTC. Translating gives CASSLGQDIVYEQYF.